One and the same sample provided the 30 T cell receptor delta chains below, sequenced in a study of gamma-delta chains in newborns, infants, children. TCRdb reran clone calling via CATT on the reads. In the table there are some 11,000 delta-chain clones, around 8.2% of which are singletons. The sequencing input was blood. All receptors derive from a child who was a newborn, infant or young child, either healthy, febrile or measles-vaccinated (not recorded which).

The J gene is TRDJ1, the V gene TRDV2; the D gene is possibly TRDD3 (6 bases). Germline assignment: CDR1 GEAIGNYY and CDR2 EKD. The CDR3 has 16 amino acids. The germline V and J ends were trimmed by 0 bases and 0 bases, with 13 bases remaining between them. The CDR3 is CACDTIAGDHTDKLIF. The CDR3 bases are TGTGCCTGTGACACCATTGCTGGGGATCACACCGATAAACTCATCTTT.

Regarding this clone: The same CDR3 is also encoded by other DNA sequences in this sample. The CDR3: CACDTVGGYTDKLIF. In DNA form, the CDR3 reads TGTGCCTGTGACACCGTGGGGGGGTACACCGATAAACTCATCTTT. The chain links TRDV2 to TRDJ1, with D possibly being TRDD3 (6 bases). Germline values: CDR1 GEAIGNYY, CDR2 EKD. The CDR3 has 15 amino acids. Trimming stripped 0 bases from V and 0 bases from J, with 10 bases between.

This clone has only a few counts. This may come from a read error, since a much larger clone is one base off. The chain carries TRDV2 and TRDJ1; no firm D call. CDR1 GEAIGNYY and CDR2 EKD come from the germline V gene. The CDR3 spans 16 residues. The CDR3 nucleotides read TGTGCCTGTGACACCGTAGGGGTCCCGTACACCGATAAACCCATCTTT. This encodes CACDTVGVPYTDKPIF.

This clone was found a few times. Other DNA sequences in this sample translate to the same CDR3. This chain links TRDV2 with TRDJ3; 9 bases align to TRDD3. The CDR3 loop spans 17 amino acids. Losses at the gene ends were 4 bases for V and 1 base for J; bases not matched to a gene: 4. Germline CDR1 reads GEAIGNYY; CDR2 reads EKD. CDR3 DNA: TGTGCCTGTGATCGTACTGGGGGATCCTGGGACACCCGACAGATGTTTTTC. The encoded protein is CACDRTGGSWDTRQMFF.

J is TRDJ1 and V is TRDV1; 8 nucleotides line up with TRDD3. CDR3 length equals 19 residues. The V and J ends lost 0 bases and 1 base, in that order; junction bases with no gene match: 13. CDR1 is TSWWSYY and CDR2 is QGS in the germline V gene. CDR3 loop: CALGELTLGGPQGTDKLIF. DNA of the CDR3: TGTGCTCTTGGGGAACTTACACTGGGGGGCCCCCAGGGCACCGATAAACTCATCTTT.

Only a few counts were recorded for this clone. In DNA form, the CDR3 reads TGTGCCTGTGACACCGTAGGGGATGGAGATAAACTCATCTTT. Translation gives CACDTVGDGDKLIF. The gene calls are TRDV2 and TRDJ1, with a weak D call TRDD3 (6 bases). Looked up from germline, CDR1 is GEAIGNYY and CDR2 is EKD. Trimming cost V 0 bases and J 5 bases, with 12 bases left between them. The length of the CDR3 is 14 residues.

V and J are TRDV3 and TRDJ1, with TRDD3 matching 11 bases. CDR1 is TVYSNPD and CDR2 is GDNSRS in the germline V gene (reference sequence). The CDR3 runs 17 residues. The junction had 10 bases not matched to a gene; V was cut back by 1 base and J by 0 bases. The CDR3 protein is CAFKLGDIVLHTDKLIF. In DNA, the CDR3 is TGTGCCTTTAAACTGGGGGATATTGTCCTTCACACCGATAAACTCATCTTT.

A few counts support this clone. The gene calls are TRDV1 and TRDJ1; possibly TRDD2 for D (9 bases). This CDR3 spans 22 amino acids. Germline-derived CDR1 and CDR2 are TSWWSYY and QGS. The V and J ends lost 1 base and 1 base respectively, with 31 bases between them. The CDR3 bases are TGTGCTCTTGGGGAACCCTTCCTACCGGTACTGGGGATACCCCGTAGCACCGATAAACTCATCTTT. Its translation: CALGEPFLPVLGIPRSTDKLIF.

This clone qualifies as medium-sized. The chain combines TRDV2 with TRDJ1, with D possibly TRDD3 on 5 matching bases. This CDR3 comprises 21 residues. Trimming removed 3 bases at V and 1 base at J, with 32 bases between. Germline CDR1 GEAIGNYY, CDR2 EKD. Here the CDR3 DNA reads TGTGCCTGTGACCCCCTGGGTTTACTAGACGGTGGGGTCCTTATCACCGATAAACTCATCTTT. Protein product: CACDPLGLLDGGVLITDKLIF.

This clone was found a few times. This chain uses TRDV2 with TRDJ1, with 12 nucleotides matching TRDD3. The CDR3 runs 19 residues. CDR1 is GEAIGNYY and CDR2 is EKD in the germline V gene. With 0 bases clipped from V and 2 bases from J, the junction kept 12 bases outside the gene matches. The CDR3 sequence: CACDTVLGDTARFTDKLIF. The CDR3 DNA is TGTGCCTGTGACACCGTACTGGGGGATACCGCTCGTTTTACCGATAAACTCATCTTT.

DNA of the CDR3: TGTGCCTGTGACAAGATCGTACTGGGGGATACATCGGGGGAGTACACCGATAAACTCATCTTT. Protein: CACDKIVLGDTSGEYTDKLIF. The chain uses TRDV2 and TRDJ1; 12 nucleotides match TRDD3. V lost 2 bases and J lost 0; bases outside the gene matches: 18. Germline V gene data show CDR1 as GEAIGNYY and CDR2 as EKD. The CDR3 is 21 residues long.

This clone has only a few counts. At one end, the junction sequence differs from germline, possibly due to a read error. The chain couples TRDV2 to TRDJ1; 7 bases match TRDD3. Germline CDR1 is GEAIGNYY and CDR2 is EKD. The length of the CDR3 is 18 residues. The CDR3 DNA follows: TGTGCCTGTGACACCGTTTCCGGTTGGGGGAACTACACCGATAAACTCACCTTT. It codes for CACDTVSGWGNYTDKLTF.

The sample holds a few counts of this clone. This probably arose from a read error, given a far larger clone one base away. The same CDR3 is also encoded by other DNA sequences in this sample. The CDR3 loop is CACDLLGDTDKLIF. CDR3 coding DNA: TGTGCCTGTGACCTACTGGGGGACACCGATAAACTCATCTTT. The V call is TRDV2, the J call TRDJ1, with 8 positions matching TRDD3. The CDR3 runs 14 residues. Per germline, CDR1 GEAIGNYY and CDR2 EKD. Trimming cost V 3 bases and J 0 bases; bases outside gene matches: 2.

In this sample, this clone turned up a few times. The same CDR3 also results from other DNA sequences found in this sample. The chain recombines TRDV2 with TRDJ1, with 7 bases fitting TRDD3. The CDR3 covers 15 residues. After removal of 1 base from V and 8 bases from J, the junction contained 12 bases not matched to a gene. CDR1 is GEAIGNYY, CDR2 EKD, per germline. The CDR3 bases are TGTGCCTGTGACACACTGGGGACCCTAGGAGGCAAACTCATCTTT. It specifies CACDTLGTLGGKLIF.

This clone turned up a few times. V usage is TRDV1 and J usage is TRDJ1; 9 positions match TRDD2. Germline loops: CDR1 TSWWSYY, CDR2 QGS. This CDR3 is 21 amino acids long. Unmatched junction bases numbered 21, after V lost 2 bases and J lost 2 bases. The CDR3 region has the DNA TGTGCTCTTGGGGAAGAACGGCCTTCCTACGATCGACCTGCGGTGACCGATAAACTCATCTTT. This sequence encodes CALGEERPSYDRPAVTDKLIF.

The V gene is TRDV1, the J gene TRDJ1; TRDD3 is a possible D gene (6 bases). The length of the CDR3 is 16 residues. Trimming cost V 1 base and J 4 bases, with 16 bases left between them. Germline V CDR1 and CDR2: TSWWSYY, QGS. The CDR3 nucleotides are TGTGCTCTTGGGGAACCAGGCGGGGGACCCCTCGATAAACTCATCTTT. Its translation is CALGEPGGGPLDKLIF.

The CDR3 nucleotides are TGTGCTCTTGGGGACGACTTCCTACCCATACTGGGGGGGCCCGGGGCCGATAAACTCATCTTT. Its translation: CALGDDFLPILGGPGADKLIF. The chain has TRDV1 and TRDJ1; D tentatively fits TRDD2 or TRDD3 (8 bases each). Germline CDR1 reads TSWWSYY; CDR2 reads QGS. Trimming left V 3 bases short and J 3 bases short, with 32 bases between. This CDR3 is 21 amino acids long.

This clone was picked up a small number of times. This chain connects TRDV2 to TRDJ3, with 13 bases lining up with TRDD3. From germline, CDR1 is GEAIGNYY and CDR2 EKD. The CDR3 contains 20 residues. V lost 0 bases, J lost 5 bases, and 9 bases stayed unmatched. The CDR3 nucleotides read TGTGCCTGTGACACCTTTTACTGGGGGATACGCGAACGGGACACCCGACAGATGTTTTTC. Translation: CACDTFYWGIRERDTRQMFF.

This clone was detected a few times. A read error likely explains why the TCRdb protein, taken from a much larger clone, differs from this DNA's translation at residue 12; the protein shown is translated from the DNA. The rearrangement uses TRDV2 and TRDJ1; 8 bases fit TRDD3. Germline CDR1 GEAIGNYY, CDR2 EKD. The CDR3 spans 15 residues. Written as DNA, the CDR3 is TGTGCCTGTGACTCCGTTGGGATACGGGCCGATGAACTCATCTTT. Amino acids: CACDSVGIRADELIF.

This clone was seen only a few times. This may arise from a read error, as a much more abundant clone is one base away. The chain couples TRDV2 to TRDJ3; no reliable D call. The germline V gene encodes CDR1 GEAIGNYY and CDR2 EKD. This CDR3 contains 17 residues. CDR3 protein: CASDTAGGSWDTRQMFF. The CDR3, as DNA: TGTGCCTCTGACACCGCGGGAGGATCCTGGGACACCCGACAGATGTTTTTC.

As regards this clone: This sample includes further DNA sequences coding for the same CDR3. The chain couples TRDV2 to TRDJ3; 9 bases fit TRDD3. The CDR3 is 19 residues long. Losses at the gene ends were 1 base for V and 0 bases for J; bases not matched to a gene: 6. Germline loops: CDR1 GEAIGNYY, CDR2 EKD. The DNA for the CDR3 is TGTGCCTGTGACACTGGCGACTGGGGGAGCTCCTGGGACACCCGACAGATGTTTTTC. It encodes CACDTGDWGSSWDTRQMFF.

This clone was counted only a few times. TCRdb's entry gives the protein of a much larger clone, which mismatches this DNA's translation at residue 4, likely from a read error; the protein reported here is translated from the DNA. The chain carries TRDV2 and TRDJ1; 13 nucleotides agree with TRDD3. V lost 6 bases and J lost 0; bases outside the gene matches: 15. The CDR3 contains 19 residues. The germline CDR1 and CDR2 sequences are GEAIGNYY and EKD. CDR3 in amino acids: CACNPVLGDTRRNTDKLIF. DNA for the CDR3: TGTGCCTGTAACCCTGTACTGGGGGATACGCGACGGAACACCGATAAACTCATCTTT.

In its sample, this clone was seen a few times. V is TRDV2 and J is TRDJ1, with TRDD3 as a possible D gene (6 bases). Trimming pared 1 base from V and 3 bases from J, leaving 26 bases between. Germline V gene lookup returns CDR1 GEAIGNYY and CDR2 EKD. The CDR3 is 19 amino acids. The CDR3 sequence: CACDTGGLSSATGPDKLIF. As DNA, the CDR3 is TGTGCCTGTGACACAGGAGGCCTTTCCTCGGCAACTGGGCCCGATAAACTCATCTTT.

This clone was found a few times. V is TRDV2 and J is TRDJ1; D is possibly TRDD2 or TRDD3 (9 bases each). The V and J ends lost 4 bases and 4 bases respectively, with 33 bases between them. CDR1 and CDR2 from the germline V gene are GEAIGNYY and EKD. This CDR3 spans 20 amino acids. This chain's CDR3 is CACENEPSYGDTVWVDKLIF. Written as DNA, the CDR3 is TGTGCCTGTGAAAATGAGCCTTCCTACGGGGATACGGTTTGGGTCGATAAACTCATCTTT.

This clone was detected a few times. The chain joins TRDV1 to TRDJ1; possible D gene TRDD3, 6 bases. The germline V and J ends were trimmed by 6 bases and 0 bases, with 32 bases remaining between them. CDR1 and CDR2 (germline): TSWWSYY, QGS. The CDR3 contains 21 residues. The CDR3 DNA is TGTGCTCTTGGAACAAGGGTACGGGTCCCTACGATTACTGGGTACACCGATAAACTCATCTTT. Encoded protein: CALGTRVRVPTITGYTDKLIF.

This clone was seen only a few times. This CDR3 is also generated by other DNA sequences in the sample. The chain uses TRDV2 and TRDJ3; 13 bases are a match to TRDD3. Looked up from germline, CDR1 is GEAIGNYY and CDR2 is EKD. This CDR3 region has 18 residues. The trim removed 4 bases at V and 2 bases at J, leaving 4 bases unmatched. The CDR3 spells CACDTGGYGTWDTRQMFF. CDR3 in DNA: TGTGCCTGTGATACTGGGGGATACGGGACCTGGGACACCCGACAGATGTTTTTC.

This clone is medium-sized by share. This rearrangement joins TRDV2 to TRDJ1; possible D gene TRDD3, 6 bases. Between the trimmed V and J ends, which lost 0 bases and 3 bases, there was a span of 13 bases. The CDR3 contains 15 residues. Germline assignment: CDR1 GEAIGNYY and CDR2 EKD. The CDR3 DNA follows: TGTGCCTGTGACACCGTGGGGGGGCCCGCCGATAAACTCATCTTT. Protein sequence: CACDTVGGPADKLIF.

For this clone: This could be a read error, since a much larger clone is one nucleotide away. The rearrangement links TRDV2 to TRDJ3, with 7 bases lining up with TRDD3. CDR3 length equals 20 residues. The germline CDR1 and CDR2 sequences are GEAIGNYY and EKD. The CDR3 DNA follows: TGTGCCTGTGACACCGTCGGGGGATCCCTAAGCTCCTGTGACACCCGACAGATGTTTTTC. Residues: CACDTVGGSLSSCDTRQMFF.

This clone was counted only a few times. The chain combines TRDV2 with TRDJ3; 9 bases fit TRDD3. V was clipped by 3 bases and J by 0 bases; unmatched bases: 5. This CDR3 is 18 amino acids long. Germline V gene sequence: CDR1 GEAIGNYY, CDR2 EKD. The DNA for the CDR3 is TGTGCCTGTGACCCTGTACTGGGGGACTCCTGGGACACCCGACAGATGTTTTTC. This translates into CACDPVLGDSWDTRQMFF.

This clone was seen only a few times. The rearrangement links TRDV2 to TRDJ1; 9 bases fit TRDD3. With 3 bases clipped from V and 0 bases from J, the junction kept 10 bases outside the gene matches. CDR3 length equals 17 residues. Germline CDR1 GEAIGNYY, CDR2 EKD. This CDR3 is CACDENWGTAYTDKLIF. The CDR3 DNA sequence: TGTGCCTGTGACGAAAACTGGGGGACCGCGTACACCGATAAACTCATCTTT.